This T cell receptor beta chain was observed in a study of T cell responses to AZD1222 COVID-19 vaccine (dated by TCRdb to the early 2020s). About the study as a whole: TCR sequencing was performed for 230 to 250 trial participants, of whom about 200 were given two doses of AZD1222 and around 26 were given two doses of MenACWY control vaccine. Trial participants were enrolled into age subgroups of 18-55, 56-69 and 70-plus years, which contained 148, 28 and 57 TCR-sequenced participants, respectively.

The CDR3 regions of human TCRbeta chains were analyzed by immunosequencing. The source study handled its data this way. Repertoire TCRs were checked for matches against a reference library of SARS-CoV-2-specific TCRs that had been generated using the MIRA antigen-specificity platform. Breadth was defined as the fraction of unique TCRs that were SARS-CoV-2-associated. Depth was defined as the fraction of total T cells that were SARS-CoV-2-associated. Using the MIRA data, each spike-specific TCR was mapped to the spike region that the TCR reacts to and placed in a CD4 or CD8 class. Log10-transformed breadth and depth values were compared by one-way ANOVA with Sidak's multiple comparisons tests. This is the immuneACCESS table as TCRdb keeps it, with only in-frame sequences that have V and J called. A part of the clones is gone; compared with another copy, unresolved V genes explain less than half, and the rest is unexplained. D and trimming were read from the DNA, whereas the V and J calls and clone size are those reported in that table. This sample gives 130,000 or so clones in total; 80% to 95% of them show up just once. The top ten hold over 0.85% of the sample.

Concerning this clone itself: Its antigen remains undetermined. Base qualities are not recorded, but no much larger clone differs from it by a single base.

Counted from cysteine to phenylalanine, this CDR3 has 15 amino acids. The CDR3 DNA has 45 bases and is translated from base 1. Looking up the germline V gene yields CDR1 MDHEN and CDR2 SYDVKM. V and J are truncated by 2 bases and 1 base respectively, leaving an intervening sequence of 11 bases. Broader findings and caveats from the paper: The 56-69-year group was small, and its depth increase did not reach significance, likely because of low power. Epitopes outside the regions mutated in the B.1.351 and B.1.1.7 variants were reportedly recognized by nearly half of the unique spike-specific TCRs. Participants were mostly white British and included more females than males, and it was suggested by the authors that clonal diversity may have been underestimated. No day 14 peak-response samples were available, so repertoires were characterized only after the peak T cell response. Conclusions about previously exposed vaccinees are limited because only a handful of AZD1222 recipients were SARS-CoV-2 seropositive at baseline. The whole spike protein was spanned by vaccine-associated CD4 TCRs, and dominant responses were seen in regions 160-218 and 743-854. After two AZD1222 doses, spike-specific TCR breadth and depth were significantly higher than at day 0 and than in MenACWY recipients.

Per the publication, the time point label means: baseline before first vaccination. In the paper's terms, the treatment or condition label means: meningococcal conjugate vaccine given as trial control. Vaccinee samples came from UK trials COV001 and COV002, including a single-blind randomized controlled phase 2/3 trial of AZD1222 (ChAdOx1 nCoV-19) in healthy adults. For TCRbeta chain sequencing, PBMC samples from trial participants were taken at day 0 and at day 28 after the second dose. Sequenced material: peripheral blood, taken on day 0 of MenACWY control vaccination. The chain couples TRBV28 to TRBJ1-1; the D gene identity is not certain. This sequence was found in an adult in good health. This receptor carries the CDR3 CASSLEQPRNTEAFF. The nucleotide sequence reads TGTGCCAGCAGTTTAGAACAGCCGAGGAACACTGAAGCTTTCTTT. Where the CDR3 stops, the reference TRBV28 and TRBJ1-1 genes take over; the full variable domain is DVKVTQSSRYLVKRTGEKVFLECVQDMDHENMFWYRQDPGLGLRLIYFSYDVKMKEKGDIPEGYSVSREKKERFSLILESASTNQTSMYLCASSLEQPRNTEAFFGQGTRLTVV.